This TCR beta chain came from a study of T cells in Graves' hyperthyroidism and ophthalmopathy. The TCR beta CDR3 regions underwent amplification using RNA transcripts as the source. The HTBI primer set was used in a first-round RT-PCR of the TCR CDR3. MiXCR was run by TCRdb on the multiplex PCR reads, yielding one entry per CDR3 protein. This table has over 150,000 distinct CDR3 sequences, about a sixth appearing once. This clonotype was counted at least ten times. Its antigen is undetermined. Points from the study as a whole: Most thyroid-expanded clonotypes above 0.001 were also found in blood.

PBMCs were collected from an approximately 9.3 ml volume of fresh peripheral blood. CDR1 is DFQATT, CDR2 SNEGSKA, per germline (reference sequence). The ends were cut back, 2 bases at V and 0 bases at J, with 12 bases in the middle. The CDR3 covers 15 residues. The sequence was obtained from a woman in her 50s with Graves' hyperthyroidism. The chain has TRBV20-1 and TRBJ2-3; D could derive from TRBD1 or TRBD2 (5 bases each). Sequences were obtained from blood. The CDR3 DNA sequence: TGCAGTGCTAGACCCGGGACGACTAGCACAGATACGCAGTATTTT. Its translation is CSARPGTTSTDTQYF.